This T cell receptor beta chain derives from a study of blood T cell repertoires in COVID-19. Study context: Sites across the United States, Italy and Spain contributed samples from acute and convalescent COVID-19. The analysed material was cDNA or gDNA that came from T cells, B-cell-depleted T cells, or PBMCs.

Original processing notes: From reference gene primer amplification, estimates of nucleated cell counts were derived. Profiled with immunoSEQ multiplex PCR; TCRdb holds only in-frame clones, not every one. V, J and clone size were drawn from that table, and D and trimming were deduced from the DNA. The sample has some 120,000 clones, roughly three quarters seen once; the top ten hold 7.9%. Between the trimmed V and J ends, which lost 1 base and 5 bases, there was a span of 3 bases. The CDR3 covers 11 residues. The sequencing sample was made of peripheral blood. The chain is built from TRBV12-3 or TRBV12-4 and TRBJ2-7; D gene unclear. This TCR was recovered from a human donor in a cohort sampled during active COVID-19. The CDR3 sequence is CASSLVDEQYF. The CDR3 bases are TGTGCCAGCAGTTTAGTAGACGAGCAGTACTTC.